Following are 27 T cell receptor beta chains from one sample sequenced in a study of shared T cell receptors in the human thymus. Produced via immunoSEQ multiplex PCR; TCRdb's table is partial and in-frame only. The sample yields 650,000 to 950,000 clones, 80% to 90% seen once. The same specimen was also included in a second study, on human thymus T cells.

Sequencing input: thymocytes. The source is a girl under two years old with a congenital heart defect.

To note about this clone: Distinct nucleotide sequences in the sample also encode this CDR3. This rearrangement joins TRBV5-1 to TRBJ1-6; D possibly corresponds to TRBD1 (5 bases). Germline CDR1 and CDR2: SGHRS and YFSETQ. CDR3 length equals 16 residues. Trimming left V 2 bases short and J 4 bases short, with 13 bases between. The CDR3 nucleotides are TGCGCCAGCAGCTTCCGAACAGGAGATTATAATTCACCCCTCCACTTT. Protein sequence: CASSFRTGDYNSPLHF.

The chain is built from TRBV4-2 and TRBJ1-5; 7 bases are a match to TRBD1. Looked up from germline, CDR1 is LGHNA and CDR2 is YNFKEQ. Trimming at V came to 0 bases and at J to 7 bases, leaving 12 bases not matched to a gene. The CDR3 contains 17 residues. CDR3: CASSQDEGPDRSQPQHF. In DNA form, the CDR3 reads TGTGCCAGCAGCCAAGATGAGGGTCCGGACAGGTCCCAGCCCCAGCATTTT.

V gene TRBV12-5 combines with J gene TRBJ2-7; D call uncertain. The CDR3 consists of 13 residues. Trimming pared 1 base from V and 6 bases from J, leaving 10 bases between. The germline V gene encodes CDR1 LGHNT and CDR2 FRNRAP. CDR3 nucleotide sequence: TGTGCTAGTGGTTTGGCCCCGAGTTCCGAGCAGTACTTC. Translated: CASGLAPSSEQYF.

This rearrangement joins TRBV5-8 to TRBJ2-1; 8 nucleotides match TRBD2. Germline V gene sequence: CDR1 SGHTS, CDR2 YDEGEE. The CDR3 runs to 16 residues. The trim removed 0 bases at V and 7 bases at J, leaving 9 bases unmatched. CDR3: CASSLEAGLGMNEQFF. The DNA of the CDR3 is TGTGCCAGCAGCTTGGAGGCGGGACTAGGAATGAATGAGCAGTTCTTC.

Turning to this clone: The sample has other DNA sequences that encode this CDR3 too. The chain carries TRBV5-1 and TRBJ1-2; 7 bases align to TRBD1. Germline CDR1 SGHRS, CDR2 YFSETQ. The V and J ends lost 0 bases and 8 bases, in that order; junction bases with no gene match: 4. The CDR3 is 13 amino acids. This chain's CDR3 is CASSLGDSYGYTF. The CDR3 DNA reads TGCGCCAGCAGCTTGGGGGACAGCTACGGCTACACCTTC.

The V and J genes are TRBV5-5 and TRBJ1-2; D perhaps matches TRBD1 (5 bases). From germline, CDR1 is SGHKS and CDR2 YYEKEE (reference sequence). With 2 bases removed from V and 8 bases from J, the gap between germline ends came to 13 bases. The CDR3 contains 13 residues. The DNA for the CDR3 is TGTGCCAGCAGCTTTCGGGGGGATGAAGGCTACACCTTC. Its translation is CASSFRGDEGYTF.

This clone was observed a handful of times. V and J are TRBV12-5 and TRBJ2-2; D unresolved. Germline-derived CDR1 and CDR2 are LGHNT and FRNRAP. The CDR3 length is 13 residues. DNA of the CDR3: TGTGCAACCCAAGACATCAACACCGGGGAGCTGTTTTTT. Residues: CATQDINTGELFF.

This chain links TRBV5-1 with TRBJ1-4; no reliable D call. CDR3 length: 15 amino acids. Germline V lookup: CDR1 SGHRS, CDR2 YFSETQ. V was clipped by 0 bases and J by 0 bases, with 6 bases between them. The CDR3 sequence: CASSLVSATNEKLFF. CDR3 DNA sequence: TGCGCCAGCAGCTTGGTGTCAGCAACTAATGAAAAACTGTTTTTT.

This chain joins TRBV19 and TRBJ2-7; 8 positions agree with TRBD1. CDR1 and CDR2 from the germline V gene are LNHDA and SQIVND (reference sequence). The CDR3 has 15 residues. With V trimmed by 6 bases and J by 0 bases, 7 bases remained unmatched. The CDR3 DNA reads TGTGCCAGTAGCCATCAGGGGGCCAGCTCCTACGAGCAGTACTTC. It codes for CASSHQGASSYEQYF. The whole variable domain, filled in from reference TRBV19 and TRBJ2-7, reads DGGITQSPKYLFRKEGQNVTLSCEQNLNHDAMYWYRQDPGQGLRLIYYSQIVNDFQKGDIAEGYSVSREKKESFPLTVTSAQKNPTAFYLCASSHQGASSYEQYFGPGTRLTVT.

The CDR3 is CASSLEGLAGGHLDTQYF. The CDR3 DNA follows: TGTGCCAGCAGCTTAGAGGGACTAGCGGGGGGGCATTTGGATACGCAGTATTTT. This sequence joins TRBV11-2 and TRBJ2-3; 16 bases match TRBD2. CDR1 and CDR2 from the germline V gene are SGHAT and FQNNGV. With 0 bases clipped from V and 6 bases from J, the junction kept 6 bases outside the gene matches. CDR3 length equals 18 residues.

CDR3 protein: CASSLSGQLPEAFF. In DNA form, the CDR3 reads TGCGCCAGCAGCCTATCGGGACAGTTACCTGAAGCTTTCTTT. The rearrangement links TRBV4-1 to TRBJ1-1, with 7 bases lining up with TRBD1. CDR3 length: 14 residues. With V trimmed by 4 bases and J by 6 bases, 8 bases remained unmatched. The germline gives CDR1 MGHRA, CDR2 YSYEKL.

This chain joins TRBV7-9 and TRBJ1-2; D not resolved. The germline CDR1 and CDR2 sequences are SEHNR and FQNEAQ (reference sequence). The length of the CDR3 is 11 residues. V lost 5 bases to trimming and J lost 8 bases, with 9 bases between them. The CDR3 here is CASSPERGYTF. CDR3 sequence (DNA): TGTGCCAGCAGCCCCGAGCGGGGCTACACCTTC.

V is TRBV19 and J is TRBJ1-5; 8 positions agree with TRBD1. The J segment lost 3 bases and the V segment lost 6 bases, leaving 10 bases of the junction unmatched. Germline V lookup: CDR1 LNHDA, CDR2 SQIVND (reference sequence). This CDR3 has 16 residues. CDR3 nucleotides: TGTGCCAGTAGCCGGACAGGGTACCGTTTCAATCAGCCCCAGCATTTT. It specifies CASSRTGYRFNQPQHF.

This rearrangement joins TRBV6-5 to TRBJ2-5; 10 nucleotides match TRBD1. The CDR3 length is 15 residues. J was trimmed by 5 bases and V by 2 bases; bases with no gene match: 5. In germline, CDR1 is MNHEY, CDR2 SVGAGI. CDR3 in DNA: TGTGCCAGCAGTTACGGGACAGGGGCGGGGGAGACCCAGTACTTC. Translating it yields CASSYGTGAGETQYF.

The V call is TRBV5-4, the J call TRBJ1-6; no clear D gene. Trimming shortened V by 0 bases and J by 7 bases, and 11 bases separated the two germline ends. CDR1 is SGHNT, CDR2 YYREEE, per germline (reference sequence). This CDR3 is built from 15 residues. CDR3 DNA: TGTGCCAGCAGCTTGGAGCACAGATACAATTCACCCCTCCACTTT. Encoded protein: CASSLEHRYNSPLHF.

The chain recombines TRBV4-3 with TRBJ1-6; 7 bases are shared with TRBD1. The CDR3 extends over 17 amino acids. Germline V gene data show CDR1 as LGHNA and CDR2 as YSLEER. V was pared by 6 bases and J by 7 bases, with 15 bases of the junction left unmatched. The CDR3 DNA is TGCGCCAGCAGACGGGACAGCCCAGACTTCTTCAATTCACCCCTCCACTTT. Translated, it gives CASRRDSPDFFNSPLHF.

The V gene is TRBV21-1, the J gene TRBJ1-3; the table assigns TRBD1, which was not confirmed against the DNA. TRBV21-1 is a pseudogene locus. This CDR3 spans 14 amino acids. CDR3 sequence reads: CASSKPGGEDTIYF. Here the CDR3 DNA reads TGTGCCAGCAGCAAACCAGGGGGCGAAGACACCATATATTTT.

This chain connects TRBV6-5 to TRBJ2-7, with 8 nucleotides matching TRBD1. Germline V CDR1 and CDR2: MNHEY, SVGAGI. J gave up 2 bases and V 0 bases, and 6 bases lay outside the gene matches. This CDR3 has 16 amino acids. CDR3 in amino acids: CASSYSLGQGTYEQYF. CDR3 DNA: TGTGCCAGCAGTTACTCATTAGGACAGGGCACCTACGAGCAGTACTTC.

In regard to this clone: At one end the junction does not follow the germline gene, possibly because of a read error. The V gene is TRBV5-1, the J gene TRBJ2-1, with 9 positions matching TRBD1. The CDR3 extends over 16 amino acids. Germline loops: CDR1 SGHRS, CDR2 YFSETQ. DNA for the CDR3: TGCGCCAGCAGCTCCAATGGACAGGGGCCTGACAATGGGCAGTTCTTC. It yields the protein CASSSNGQGPDNGQFF.

The CDR3 region has the DNA TGTGCCAGCAGCTTGATAGGTTACAGGGAAGTCTCCGGAAACACCATATATTTT. Encoded protein: CASSLIGYREVSGNTIYF. The rearrangement joins TRBV5-5 to TRBJ1-3, with D maybe TRBD1 (6 bases). The germline V gene encodes CDR1 SGHKS and CDR2 YYEKEE (reference sequence). CDR3 length: 18 amino acids. The ends were cut back, 1 base at V and 4 bases at J, with 21 bases in the middle.

This chain uses TRBV11-2 with TRBJ1-6, with 7 bases identical to TRBD1. The CDR3 runs to 14 residues. J was trimmed by 8 bases and V by 6 bases; bases with no gene match: 7. CDR1 is SGHAT and CDR2 is FQNNGV in the germline V gene. CDR3: CASRAGTEYSPLHF. CDR3 nucleotide sequence: TGTGCCAGCAGAGCCGGGACAGAATATTCACCCCTCCACTTT.

This chain connects TRBV19 to TRBJ2-2; 7 positions match TRBD2. The CDR3 contains 17 residues. Trimming cost V 6 bases and J 6 bases; bases outside gene matches: 16. Germline V gives CDR1 LNHDA, CDR2 SQIVND (reference sequence). The chain's CDR3 is CASSLTAGDQEPGELFF. The DNA of the CDR3 is TGTGCCAGTAGCCTGACGGCGGGGGATCAGGAGCCCGGGGAGCTGTTTTTT.

The rearrangement links TRBV5-6 to TRBJ2-3; 8 bases fit TRBD2. With 1 base clipped from V and 1 base from J, the junction kept 2 bases outside the gene matches. CDR1 SGHDT and CDR2 YYEEEE come from the germline V gene. The CDR3 runs to 15 residues. CDR3 DNA: TGTGCCAGCAGCTTGCTGACTAGCGGCACAGATACGCAGTATTTT. Translation gives CASSLLTSGTDTQYF.

As regards this clone: One end of the junction varies from germline; a read error may be responsible. The V gene is TRBV5-4, the J gene TRBJ1-6; unclear D gene. The CDR3 runs to 15 residues. CDR1 and CDR2 from the germline V gene are SGHNT and YYREEE (reference sequence). The CDR3 region is CASSLSWEPRSTLHF. The DNA for the CDR3 is TGTGCCAGCAGCTTGTCCTGGGAGCCCCGTTCAACCCTCCACTTT. The full variable domain, in which reference TRBV5-4 and TRBJ1-6 provide the parts outside the CDR3, is ETGVTQSPTHLIKTRGQQVTLRCSSQSGHNTVSWYQQALGQGPQFIFQYYREEENGRGNFPPRFSGLQFPNYSSELNVNALELDDSALYLCASSLSWEPRSTLHFGNGTRLTVT.

This clone was seen a single time. The chain joins TRBV5-5 to TRBJ2-1; possible D gene TRBD2, 7 bases. This CDR3 has 14 residues. V was shortened by 4 bases and J by 7 bases, with 15 bases between the two germline ends. The germline V gene has CDR1 SGHKS and CDR2 YYEKEE (reference sequence). The CDR3, as DNA: TGTGCCAGCAGCCGGGGGGCGGGGCCAAATGAGCAGTTCTTC. Encoded protein: CASSRGAGPNEQFF. The whole variable domain, remainder taken from reference TRBV5-5 and TRBJ2-1, is DAGVTQSPTHLIKTRGQQVTLRCSPISGHKSVSWYQQVLGQGPQFIFQYYEKEERGRGNFPDRFSARQFPNYSSELNVNALLLGDSALYLCASSRGAGPNEQFFGPGTRLTVL.

This clone appeared a few times. An end of the junction differs from the germline gene, which may be a read error. This chain uses TRBV18 with TRBJ1-5; D might be TRBD1 (6 bases). Germline CDR1 and CDR2: KGHSH and LQKENI. The CDR3 length is 14 residues. CDR3 region: CASSPQGVNQPQHF. The CDR3 nucleotides read TGTGCCAGCTCCCCACAGGGAGTAAATCAGCCCCAGCATTTT. The full variable domain, completed using reference TRBV18 and TRBJ1-5, is NAGVMQNPRHLVRRRGQEARLRCSPMKGHSHVYWYRQLPEEGLKFMVYLQKENIIDESGMPKERFSAEFPKEGPSILRIQQVVRGDSAAYFCASSPQGVNQPQHFGDGTRLSIL.

For this clone: A junction end diverges from the germline sequence, so it may reflect a read error. The J gene is TRBJ2-1, the V gene TRBV7-7, with D uncertain. Germline lookup yields CDR1 SSHAT and CDR2 FNYEAQ (reference sequence). The CDR3 is 13 amino acids. The DNA of the CDR3 is TGTGCTAGCAGCTTTGGCCCCCGCAATGAGCAGTTCTTC. Translated, it gives CASSFGPRNEQFF.